The rows below give T cell receptor beta chains drawn from one sample of a study of cytomegalovirus exposure and HLA in healthy donors. Sequencing used immunoSEQ multiplex PCR; TCRdb keeps in-frame clones, though not all of them. Among about 130,000 clones, about 68% were seen once, and the ten largest hold less than 4%. Sequences were obtained from PBMCs. All receptors derive from a man aged 35 to 55 in good health and CMV-seropositive. CDR3s include the opening cysteine and the closing phenylalanine or tryptophan. The D gene is left open where the match is weak. Clone sizes are given selectively: once, few, many, or a class where the clone is expanded.

d_call	v_call	cdr3_length	j_call	clone_size	cdr3_aa	cdr3_nt
TRBD2	TRBV11-2	17	TRBJ2-7	NA	CASSRTGTSGNSYEQYF	TGTGCCAGCAGCAGAACCGGGACTAGCGGAAACTCCTACGAGCAGTACTTC
NA	TRBV6-1	16	TRBJ1-5	NA	CASSGGGGPSNQPQHF	TGTGCCAGCAGTGGGGGAGGGGGGCCTAGCAATCAGCCCCAGCATTTT
TRBD2	TRBV27	15	TRBJ2-7	NA	CASSILAGVSYEQYF	TGTGCCAGCAGTATCCTAGCGGGTGTCTCCTACGAGCAGTACTTC
NA	TRBV9	13	TRBJ2-7	NA	CASSVVSELEQYF	TGTGCCAGCAGCGTAGTATCGGAGCTCGAGCAGTACTTC
NA	TRBV30	14	TRBJ1-1	NA	CAWSLRGANTEAFF	TGTGCCTGGAGTTTAAGGGGCGCGAACACTGAAGCTTTCTTT
TRBD1	TRBV2	20	TRBJ1-5	NA	CASSVVKDRGRGSGVQPQHF	TGTGCCAGCAGTGTTGTCAAGGACAGGGGGCGCGGTAGCGGGGTTCAGCCCCAGCATTTT
TRBD1	TRBV6-1	17	TRBJ1-5	NA	CASSDTYDRGRDQPQHF	TGTGCCAGCAGTGACACATACGACAGGGGGCGCGATCAGCCCCAGCATTTT
NA	TRBV19	15	TRBJ1-2	NA	CASSPRSLYNYGYTF	TGTGCCAGTAGTCCCCGGTCCCTCTATAACTATGGCTACACCTTC
NA	TRBV6-5	14	TRBJ2-7	few	CASSLGQEWNEQYF	TGTGCCAGCAGTTTGGGGCAAGAATGGAACGAGCAGTACTTC
NA	TRBV7-9	15	TRBJ2-3	NA	CASSLGGERTDTQYF	TGTGCCAGCAGCTTAGGGGGGGAGCGGACAGATACGCAGTATTTT
TRBD1	TRBV5-6	18	TRBJ2-6	NA	CASSLEGRGLSGANVLTF	TGTGCCAGCAGCTTGGAAGGTAGGGGGCTTTCTGGGGCCAACGTCCTGACTTTC
NA	TRBV10-1	17	TRBJ1-1	NA	CVSSESGLWGVGTEAFF	TGCGTCAGCAGTGAGTCAGGTCTTTGGGGGGTTGGCACTGAAGCTTTCTTT
NA	TRBV4-2	16	TRBJ2-7	NA	CASSQAEGISSYEQYF	TGTGCCAGCAGCCAAGCGGAGGGTATTAGCTCCTACGAGCAGTACTTC
NA	TRBV27	14	TRBJ2-5	NA	CASSPTQGRETQYF	TGTGCCAGCAGTCCCACTCAGGGTCGAGAGACCCAGTACTTC
TRBD1	TRBV28	15	TRBJ2-1	NA	CASSTQGARFNEQFF	TGTGCCAGCAGTACACAGGGGGCGCGGTTTAATGAGCAGTTCTTC
TRBD2	TRBV7-3	15	TRBJ2-2	NA	CASRPTSVNTGELFF	TGTGCCAGCAGGCCTACTAGCGTGAACACCGGGGAGCTGTTTTTT
TRBD1	TRBV7-9	16	TRBJ2-1	NA	CASSWGTGGGKHEQFF	TGTGCCAGCAGCTGGGGGACAGGGGGCGGGAAGCATGAGCAGTTCTTC
NA	TRBV9	15	TRBJ2-7	NA	CASSVGGTGSYEQYF	TGTGCCAGCAGCGTAGGGGGGACTGGCTCCTACGAGCAGTACTTC
TRBD1	TRBV5-4	15	TRBJ2-7	few	CASSPRGQGTYEQYF	TGTGCCAGCAGCCCGAGGGGACAGGGGACCTACGAGCAGTACTTC
TRBD1	TRBV27	16	TRBJ2-5	NA	CASSPQGTGTVETQYF	TGTGCCAGCAGTCCGCAGGGGACAGGGACTGTAGAGACCCAGTACTTC
TRBD2	TRBV6-1	14	TRBJ2-1	NA	CASSPIAGVNEQFF	TGTGCCAGCAGCCCCATAGCGGGAGTTAATGAGCAGTTCTTC
NA	TRBV20-1	11	TRBJ1-1	once	CSARRNTEAFF	TGCAGTGCTAGGAGGAACACTGAAGCTTTCTTT
NA	TRBV25-1	14	TRBJ1-2	NA	CASSVAGANYGYTF	TGTGCCAGCAGTGTGGCAGGGGCTAACTATGGCTACACCTTC
NA	TRBV27	12	TRBJ2-1	NA	CASSSTYNEQFF	TGTGCCAGCAGTTCGACTTACAATGAGCAGTTCTTC
NA	TRBV29-1	12	TRBJ1-2	NA	CSVAGNNYGYTF	TGCAGCGTAGCAGGGAATAACTATGGCTACACCTTC
TRBD2	TRBV6-4	15	TRBJ2-7	NA	CASSLAGGSSYEQYF	TGTGCCAGCAGCCTAGCGGGGGGCTCCTCCTACGAGCAGTACTTC
NA	TRBV21-1	15	TRBJ2-5	NA	CASSREAPGVETQYF	TGTGCCAGCAGCCGAGAGGCCCCGGGGGTGGAGACCCAGTACTTC
TRBD1	TRBV7-8	16	TRBJ2-7	NA	CASSPRDRGRTDEQYF	TGTGCCAGCAGCCCCCGGGACAGGGGTAGAACTGACGAGCAGTACTTC
NA	TRBV2	14	TRBJ2-1	NA	CASSEQALGNEQFF	TGTGCCAGCAGTGAACAGGCCTTAGGCAATGAGCAGTTCTTC
NA	TRBV4-2	14	TRBJ2-5	NA	CASSLGASQETQYF	TGTGCCAGCAGCCTTGGGGCTAGCCAAGAGACCCAGTACTTC
TRBD1	TRBV25-1	15	TRBJ2-2	few	CASSQGDQVTGELFF	TGTGCCAGCAGCCAGGGGGATCAGGTCACCGGGGAGCTGTTTTTT
NA	TRBV28	14	TRBJ2-3	once	CASRGGTSTDTQYF	TGTGCCAGCCGTGGAGGGACTAGCACAGATACGCAGTATTTT
NA	TRBV5-5	13	TRBJ1-1	NA	CASSFMGSTEAFF	TGTGCCAGCAGCTTTATGGGGAGCACTGAAGCTTTCTTT
NA	TRBV11-2	15	TRBJ1-3	NA	CASSLPPGTGNTIYF	TGTGCCAGCAGCCTTCCACCCGGGACTGGAAACACCATATATTTT
NA	TRBV11-2	15	TRBJ2-1	NA	CASRPGHRIDNEQFF	TGTGCCAGCAGACCGGGACACCGAATTGACAATGAGCAGTTCTTC
TRBD1	TRBV11-3	12	TRBJ2-7	NA	CASSPDRDEQYF	TGTGCCAGCAGCCCGGACAGGGACGAGCAGTACTTC
TRBD1	TRBV5-1	18	TRBJ2-2	once	CASSSGTAPKTNTGELFF	TGCGCCAGCAGCTCCGGGACAGCCCCAAAAACTAACACCGGGGAGCTGTTTTTT
NA	TRBV27	13	TRBJ1-5	NA	CASSLSGAQPQHF	TGTGCCAGCAGTTTATCAGGGGCGCAGCCCCAGCATTTT
NA	TRBV5-1	14	TRBJ2-2	NA	CASSMTVNTGELFF	TGCGCCAGCAGCATGACAGTGAACACCGGGGAGCTGTTTTTT
NA	TRBV28	14	TRBJ1-5	NA	CASSLVVPNQPQHF	TGTGCCAGCAGTTTAGTAGTCCCGAATCAGCCCCAGCATTTT
NA	TRBV5-1	13	TRBJ2-1	NA	CASSLAQYNEQFF	TGCGCCAGCAGCTTGGCACAGTACAATGAGCAGTTCTTC
TRBD2	TRBV6-4	16	TRBJ2-3	few	CASSVQGGSDTDTQYF	TGTGCCAGCAGTGTCCAGGGCGGGAGTGACACAGATACGCAGTATTTT
TRBD1	TRBV5-4	15	TRBJ2-7	NA	CASSLGQGETYEQYF	TGTGCCAGCAGCTTGGGACAGGGAGAAACCTACGAGCAGTACTTC
NA	TRBV4-2	15	TRBJ1-2	few	CASSQDKGGAYGYTF	TGTGCCAGCAGCCAAGATAAGGGGGGGGCATACGGCTACACCTTC
NA	TRBV6-1	11	TRBJ2-7	few	CATLREYEQYF	TGTGCCACCCTAAGGGAGTACGAGCAGTACTTC
NA	TRBV11-2	12	TRBJ1-1	NA	CASSRGGTEAFF	TGTGCCAGCAGCCGCGGGGGGACTGAAGCTTTCTTT
NA	TRBV29-1	13	TRBJ1-2	NA	CSVVVGGEFGYTF	TGCAGCGTAGTCGTGGGGGGGGAGTTTGGCTACACCTTC
NA	TRBV7-9	14	TRBJ1-2	NA	CASSPEGVNYGYTF	TGTGCCAGCAGCCCCGAGGGGGTTAACTATGGCTACACCTTC
NA	TRBV10-1	15	TRBJ1-5	NA	CASSEIGQGNQPQHF	TGCGCCAGCAGTGAAATCGGACAAGGCAATCAGCCCCAGCATTTT
NA	TRBV7-2	14	TRBJ1-5	NA	CASSPYGRYQPQHF	TGTGCCAGCAGCCCGTACGGGAGATATCAGCCCCAGCATTTT
TRBD1	TRBV6-5	14	TRBJ1-2	NA	CASRDRQGATGYTF	TGTGCCAGCAGGGATAGACAGGGGGCGACGGGCTACACCTTC
TRBD1	TRBV28	12	TRBJ1-2	once	CASRRTGEGYTF	TGTGCCAGCAGACGGACAGGGGAAGGCTACACCTTC
TRBD2	TRBV28	15	TRBJ2-5	NA	CASSLRTSGSETQYF	TGTGCCAGCAGTCTCCGGACTAGCGGGAGCGAGACCCAGTACTTC
TRBD2	TRBV13	18	TRBJ2-2	NA	CASSLRYRGGATTGELFF	TGTGCCAGCAGCTTAAGGTATCGCGGGGGGGCCACCACCGGGGAGCTGTTTTTT
TRBD1	TRBV29-1	14	TRBJ1-1	NA	CSATHGTGVSEAFF	TGCAGCGCGACTCATGGGACAGGGGTCTCTGAAGCTTTCTTT
NA	TRBV5-6	15	TRBJ2-7	NA	CASSLQPLSSYEQYF	TGTGCCAGCAGCTTGCAACCGTTGAGCTCCTACGAGCAGTACTTC